This T cell receptor (beta chain) was recorded in a study of blood T cell repertoires in COVID-19. V shed 1 base and J 5 bases; nucleotides not matched to a gene: 3. CDR3 length: 16 amino acids. CDR1 and CDR2 (germline): SGHTA, FQGNSA. Sequencing was performed with immunoSEQ multiplex PCR; in TCRdb, only in-frame clones are kept and a portion is missing. The data show some 170,000 clones, roughly 87% seen once. The specimen was peripheral blood. J is TRBJ2-1 and V is TRBV7-2; TRBD2 matches at 12 bases. The TCR was taken from a woman aged 45-60 years with acute or convalescent COVID-19. The CDR3 here is CASSLVGLAGNNEQFF. The CDR3 DNA reads as TGTGCCAGCAGCTTAGTAGGACTAGCGGGGAACAATGAGCAGTTCTTC.